Listed here are 25 T cell receptor beta chains from one sample, sequenced in a study of cytomegalovirus exposure and HLA in healthy donors. Primers included in the PCR were 60 Vbeta and 13 Jbeta primers. Sequencing used immunoSEQ multiplex PCR; TCRdb keeps in-frame clones, though not all of them. Of 200,000 to 250,000 clones listed, around 80% are singletons. The sequenced sample was PBMCs. Every receptor here comes from a woman aged 40 to 50 in good health and CMV-seropositive.

This clone was observed a single time. This chain joins TRBV2 and TRBJ1-5, with D possibly TRBD1 on 6 matching bases. Trimming took off 4 bases at V and 0 bases at J, with 10 bases between the two ends. Germline assignment: CDR1 SNHLY and CDR2 FYNNEI. This CDR3 is 15 amino acids long. The CDR3 protein is CASSGQGYSNQPQHF. The CDR3 bases are TGTGCCAGCAGTGGTCAGGGGTATAGCAATCAGCCCCAGCATTTT. The full variable domain, rest sourced from reference TRBV2 and TRBJ1-5, is EPEVTQTPSHQVTQMGQEVILRCVPISNHLYFYWYRQILGQKVEFLVSFYNNEISEKSEIFDDQFSVERPDGSNFTLKIRSTKLEDSAMYFCASSGQGYSNQPQHFGDGTRLSIL.

The rearrangement links TRBV30 to TRBJ2-1; possible D gene TRBD1, 6 bases. Trimming stripped 2 bases from V and 1 base from J, with 9 bases between. The germline gives CDR1 GTSNPN, CDR2 SVGIG (reference sequence). The CDR3 length is 14 residues. CDR3 sequence (DNA): TGTGCCTGGAGTACAGGGACGTCCTACAATGAGCAGTTCTTC. This sequence encodes CAWSTGTSYNEQFF.

Worth noting for this clone: The sample holds other DNA sequences that translate to the same CDR3. The V and J genes are TRBV7-3 and TRBJ1-1; perhaps TRBD1 as D (6 bases). V was cut by 9 bases and J by 1 base, with 15 bases left in between. The CDR3 extends over 14 amino acids. From germline, CDR1 is SGHTA and CDR2 FQGTGA. The CDR3 spells CASSPGHQNTEAFF. In DNA, the CDR3 is TGTGCCAGTAGCCCGGGACACCAGAACACTGAAGCTTTCTTT.

This chain connects TRBV19 to TRBJ2-2; tentative D call: TRBD2 (6 bases). The CDR3 is 15 residues long. Germline loops: CDR1 LNHDA, CDR2 SQIVND (reference sequence). V gave up 3 bases and J gave up 1 base, with 9 bases separating them. CDR3 bases: TGTGCCAGTAGTATCTCGGGGGTGAACACCGGGGAGCTGTTTTTT. Translation: CASSISGVNTGELFF. The entire variable domain, with the rest obtained from reference TRBV19 and TRBJ2-2, is as follows: DGGITQSPKYLFRKEGQNVTLSCEQNLNHDAMYWYRQDPGQGLRLIYYSQIVNDFQKGDIAEGYSVSREKKESFPLTVTSAQKNPTAFYLCASSISGVNTGELFFGEGSRLTVL.

The V and J genes are TRBV11-3 and TRBJ2-5; TRBD2 might be the D (6 bases). The V and J ends lost 0 bases and 5 bases respectively, with 10 bases between them. Germline V gene sequence: CDR1 SGHNT, CDR2 YENEEA. The CDR3 loop spans 14 amino acids. CDR3 residues: CASSLDGSRETQYF. The CDR3 coding sequence is TGTGCCAGCAGCTTAGACGGGAGTAGGGAGACCCAGTACTTC.

This clone has only one observation. This rearrangement joins TRBV28 to TRBJ1-5, with a possible D match to TRBD1 (6 bases). CDR3 size: 14 residues. The V end lost 6 bases, the J end lost 4 bases, and 13 bases lay between the germline ends. Germline lookup yields CDR1 MDHEN and CDR2 SYDVKM. The CDR3: CASSVPGQNQPQHF. The CDR3 DNA reads as TGTGCCAGCAGCGTCCCTGGACAGAATCAGCCCCAGCATTTT.

The chain has TRBV7-9 and TRBJ1-4, with TRBD1 identical over 8 bases. This CDR3 comprises 15 residues. Germline CDR1 SEHNR, CDR2 FQNEAQ (reference sequence). V lost 5 bases, J lost 4 bases, and 6 bases stayed unmatched. CDR3 sequence reads: CASSGTGRGNEKLFF. CDR3 bases: TGTGCCAGCAGCGGGACAGGTCGAGGTAATGAAAAACTGTTTTTT. Together with reference TRBV7-9 and TRBJ1-4, the CDR3 gives the full variable domain: DTGVSQNPRHKITKRGQNVTFRCDPISEHNRLYWYRQTLGQGPEFLTYFQNEAQLEKSRLLSDRFSAERPKGSFSTLEIQRTEQGDSAMYLCASSGTGRGNEKLFFGSGTQLSVL.

The rearrangement joins TRBV2 to TRBJ1-2; no clear D. CDR1 and CDR2 from the germline V gene are SNHLY and FYNNEI. V was cut by 10 bases and J by 2 bases, with 11 bases left in between. The CDR3 is 12 residues long. DNA for the CDR3: TGTGCCAAATCGGGAGGGAACTATGGCTACACCTTC. It specifies CAKSGGNYGYTF.

The chain links TRBV5-4 to TRBJ1-2; D is undetermined. Germline loops: CDR1 SGHNT, CDR2 YYREEE (reference sequence). This CDR3 contains 13 residues. Trimming left V 1 base short and J 3 bases short, with 7 bases between. The CDR3 DNA follows: TGTGCCAGCAGCTTGCGTACAGACTATGGCTACACCTTC. As protein: CASSLRTDYGYTF.

V gene TRBV11-1 combines with J gene TRBJ2-2; TRBD1 aligns across 8 bases. Germline V gives CDR1 SGHAT, CDR2 FQDESV (reference sequence). After removal of 7 bases from V and 0 bases from J, the junction contained 10 bases not matched to a gene. The CDR3 length is 17 residues. CDR3 sequence: CASTSARTGSNTGELFF. The CDR3 region has the DNA TGTGCCAGCACCTCGGCCAGGACAGGGTCGAACACCGGGGAGCTGTTTTTT.

This chain joins TRBV18 and TRBJ1-2, with D perhaps matching TRBD1 (5 bases). The V gene's germline CDR1 is KGHSH and CDR2 LQKENI. There are 13 residues in the CDR3. The V and J ends lost 2 bases and 4 bases respectively, with 8 bases between them. This chain's CDR3 is CASSPDSFYGYTF. CDR3 DNA sequence: TGTGCCAGCTCACCAGACAGTTTCTATGGCTACACCTTC.

The chain employs TRBV30 and TRBJ1-2; 9 bases align to TRBD1. The CDR3 is made up of 13 amino acids. After removal of 4 bases from V and 6 bases from J, the junction contained 6 bases not matched to a gene. CDR1 and CDR2 (germline): GTSNPN, SVGIG (reference sequence). Here the CDR3 reads CAWIRDRANGYTF. CDR3 DNA: TGTGCCTGGATCCGGGACAGGGCCAATGGCTACACCTTC.

The V gene is TRBV5-4, the J gene TRBJ2-6; 9 nucleotides agree with TRBD2. This CDR3 is 16 amino acids long. V lost 4 bases, J lost 0 bases, and 2 bases stayed unmatched. Looked up from germline, CDR1 is SGHNT and CDR2 is YYREEE (reference sequence). The DNA for the CDR3 is TGTGCCAGCAGCGCGGGAGGGAACTCTGGGGCCAACGTCCTGACTTTC. Its protein is CASSAGGNSGANVLTF.

This chain uses TRBV7-2 with TRBJ2-1, with TRBD2 matching 11 bases. This CDR3 spans 14 amino acids. CDR1 is SGHTA, CDR2 FQGNSA, per germline. V lost 6 bases to trimming and J lost 8 bases; unmatched junction nucleotides: 6. CDR3 protein: CASRVSGGVDEQFF. DNA for the CDR3: TGTGCCAGCAGGGTTAGCGGGGGGGTCGATGAGCAGTTCTTC.

The chain recombines TRBV7-2 with TRBJ2-1; D may be TRBD1 (5 bases). The germline V gene encodes CDR1 SGHTA and CDR2 FQGNSA. The CDR3 spans 13 residues. Trimming took 2 bases from V and 12 from J, leaving 14 bases between them. The CDR3 DNA is TGTGCCAGCAGCTTACATAACGGCAGGGTGCAGTTCTTC. This sequence encodes CASSLHNGRVQFF. Full variable domain (rest looked up from reference TRBV7-2 and TRBJ2-1): GAGVSQSPSNKVTEKGKDVELRCDPISGHTALYWYRQSLGQGLEFLIYFQGNSAPDKSGLPSDRFSAERTGGSVSTLTIQRTQQEDSAVYLCASSLHNGRVQFFGPGTRLTVL.

The chain joins TRBV2 to TRBJ1-6; TRBD1 might be the D (5 bases). From germline, CDR1 is SNHLY and CDR2 FYNNEI. This CDR3 comprises 15 residues. V was trimmed by 6 bases and J by 6 bases, leaving 15 bases between them. The CDR3, as DNA: TGTGCCAGCAGAGGGACGCGGGGAAGTAATTCACCCCTCCACTTT. It yields the protein CASRGTRGSNSPLHF.

This chain joins TRBV4-2 and TRBJ2-3; 10 positions match TRBD2. Germline loops: CDR1 LGHNA, CDR2 YNFKEQ. Losses at the gene ends were 2 bases for V and 4 bases for J; bases not matched to a gene: 3. CDR3 size: 15 residues. Here the CDR3 reads CASSQTSGTADTQYF. In DNA, the CDR3 is TGTGCCAGCAGCCAAACTAGCGGGACCGCAGATACGCAGTATTTT.

Note on this clone: One junction end disagrees with the germline gene, perhaps due to a read error. The CDR3 DNA is TGTGCCAGCAGTCAGGGTCGGTATGACTACACCTTC. Translating gives CASSQGRYDYTF. The chain joins TRBV6-5 to TRBJ1-2; tentatively, D is TRBD1 (5 bases). This CDR3 has 12 amino acids. From germline, CDR1 is MNHEY and CDR2 SVGAGI.

The V call is TRBV7-9, the J call TRBJ2-1; 12 nucleotides align to TRBD2. With V trimmed by 4 bases and J by 4 bases, 14 bases remained unmatched. The CDR3 extends over 19 amino acids. Germline V gives CDR1 SEHNR, CDR2 FQNEAQ (reference sequence). The CDR3 reads CASSSELAGGARWYNEQFF. The CDR3 nucleotides are TGTGCCAGCAGCTCGGAACTAGCGGGAGGCGCAAGGTGGTACAATGAGCAGTTCTTC.

V usage is TRBV5-1 and J usage is TRBJ1-6; tentatively, D is TRBD1 (6 bases). The CDR3 covers 14 residues. CDR1 and CDR2 from the germline V gene are SGHRS and YFSETQ. V was shortened by 1 base and J by 10 bases, with 12 bases between the two germline ends. The CDR3 spells CASSLTGIESPLHF. The CDR3 DNA reads TGCGCCAGCAGCTTGACAGGGATCGAATCACCCCTCCACTTT. Combining the CDR3 with reference TRBV5-1 and TRBJ1-6 gives the whole variable domain KAGVTQTPRYLIKTRGQQVTLSCSPISGHRSVSWYQQTPGQGLQFLFEYFSETQRNKGNFPGRFSGRQFSNSRSEMNVSTLELGDSALYLCASSLTGIESPLHFGNGTRLTVT.

This chain's CDR3 is CASSVRLPHTDTQYF. DNA for the CDR3: TGTGCCAGCAGCGTGAGACTTCCCCACACAGATACGCAGTATTTT. The chain links TRBV9 to TRBJ2-3; D unclear. The germline V gene encodes CDR1 SGDLS and CDR2 YYNGEE. This CDR3 is 15 amino acids long. V dropped 2 bases and J dropped 2 bases, with 12 bases sitting between them.

The gene calls are TRBV29-1 and TRBJ2-5, with D possibly TRBD1 on 5 matching bases. V lost 6 bases, J lost 0 bases, and 20 bases lay in between. In germline, CDR1 is SQVTM, CDR2 ANQGSEA. CDR3 size: 16 residues. The CDR3 is CSVHLYEQAYQETQYF. CDR3 in DNA: TGCAGCGTCCACTTGTACGAACAGGCCTACCAAGAGACCCAGTACTTC.

In this sample, this clone turned up a few times. The rearrangement links TRBV19 to TRBJ1-5; D is unresolved. Germline loops: CDR1 LNHDA, CDR2 SQIVND (reference sequence). The CDR3 contains 15 residues. With 3 bases removed from V and 1 base from J, the gap between germline ends came to 10 bases. The CDR3: CASSISPGSNQPQHF. CDR3 nucleotide sequence: TGTGCCAGTAGTATCTCCCCAGGAAGCAATCAGCCCCAGCATTTT.

In DNA form, the CDR3 reads TGTGCCAGCAGCTTCTTTAGCGGGAGGACCTACAATGAGCAGTTCTTC. Protein product: CASSFFSGRTYNEQFF. The V call is TRBV7-6, the J call TRBJ2-1, with 10 bases aligning to TRBD2. Trimming took 3 bases from V and 2 from J; bases not matched to a gene: 4. This CDR3 spans 16 amino acids. The germline V gene has CDR1 SGHVS and CDR2 FNYEAQ.

This clone was observed once. The chain employs TRBV11-2 and TRBJ2-1; D not certain. With 0 bases removed from V and 0 bases from J, the gap between germline ends came to 6 bases. CDR3 length: 15 amino acids. Germline CDR1 is SGHAT and CDR2 is FQNNGV. The DNA of the CDR3 is TGTGCCAGCAGCTTAGACCGGAGCTCCTACAATGAGCAGTTCTTC. Amino acids: CASSLDRSSYNEQFF.